The entry below describes one T cell receptor (beta chain). The assay was immunoSEQ multiplex PCR, and TCRdb's table has in-frame clones only and misses some. The sample holds roughly 58,000 clones, 80% to 90% seen once. This specimen belongs to a study of control samples from healthy donors and cancer patients. Germline V gene sequence: CDR1 SGHAT, CDR2 FQNNGV. Trimming pared 1 base from V and 10 bases from J, leaving 13 bases between. The CDR3 sequence is 13 residues long. The V gene is TRBV11-2, the J gene TRBJ1-1; possibly TRBD1 for D (6 bases). This TCR derives from an older woman with lung cancer. The sequenced sample was PBMCs. The CDR3 bases are TGTGCCAGCAGCTTAGGGTCAGGGGTTGGAGCTTTCTTT. Translated, it gives CASSLGSGVGAFF.